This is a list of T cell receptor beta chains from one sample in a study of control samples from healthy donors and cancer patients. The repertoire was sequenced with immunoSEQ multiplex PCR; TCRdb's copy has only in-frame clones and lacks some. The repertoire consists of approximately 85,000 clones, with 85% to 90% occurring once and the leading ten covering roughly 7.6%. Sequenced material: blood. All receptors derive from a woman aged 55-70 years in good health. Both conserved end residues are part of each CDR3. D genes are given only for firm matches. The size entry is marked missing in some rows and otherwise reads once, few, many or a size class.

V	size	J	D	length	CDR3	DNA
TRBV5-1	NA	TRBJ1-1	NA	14	CASSLAAGRTEAFF	TGCGCCAGCAGCTTGGCCGCAGGGCGGACTGAAGCTTTCTTT
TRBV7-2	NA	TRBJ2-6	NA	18	CASSLGPLTGSGANVLTF	TGTGCCAGTAGCTTAGGCCCCTTAACTGGCTCTGGGGCCAACGTCCTGACTTTC
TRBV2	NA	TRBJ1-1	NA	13	CASSEEVDGGTFF	TGTGCCAGCAGTGAGGAGGTGGACGGGGGAACTTTCTTT
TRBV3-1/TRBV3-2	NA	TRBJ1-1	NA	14	CASSQAQRNTEAFF	TGTGCCAGCAGCCAAGCTCAGAGGAACACTGAAGCTTTCTTT
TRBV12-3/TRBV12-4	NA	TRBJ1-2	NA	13	CASSPRQGYGYTF	TGTGCCAGCAGTCCCCGGCAGGGTTATGGCTACACCTTC
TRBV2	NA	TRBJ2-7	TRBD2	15	CASSGDSGGAYEQYF	TGTGCCAGCAGTGGTGATAGCGGGGGGGCCTACGAGCAGTACTTC
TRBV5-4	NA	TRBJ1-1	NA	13	CASSLGGDTEAFF	TGTGCCAGCAGCTTGGGCGGGGACACTGAAGCTTTCTTT
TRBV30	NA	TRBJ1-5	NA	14	CAWNQGNLDQPQHF	TGTGCCTGGAATCAGGGGAATCTGGATCAGCCCCAGCATTTT
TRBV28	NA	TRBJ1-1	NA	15	CASSKGRAMRTEAFF	TGTGCCAGCAGCAAGGGGAGGGCCATGCGTACTGAAGCTTTCTTT
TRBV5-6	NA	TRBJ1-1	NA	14	CASSSWGVNTEAFF	TGTGCCAGCAGCTCCTGGGGGGTGAACACTGAAGCTTTCTTT
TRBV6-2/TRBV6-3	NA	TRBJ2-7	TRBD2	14	CASSKPGLLTEQYF	TGTGCCAGCAGTAAACCGGGACTATTAACCGAGCAGTACTTC
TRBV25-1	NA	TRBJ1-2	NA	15	CASSEFGGGHQGYTF	TGTGCCAGCAGTGAATTCGGCGGGGGGCATCAGGGCTACACCTTC
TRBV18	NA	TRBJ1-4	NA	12	CASSPRGEKLFF	TGTGCCAGCTCACCAAGGGGGGAAAAACTGTTTTTT
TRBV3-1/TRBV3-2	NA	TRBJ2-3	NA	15	CASSHGGPSTDTQYF	TGTGCCAGCAGCCATGGCGGACCTAGCACAGATACGCAGTATTTT
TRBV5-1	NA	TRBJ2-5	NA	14	CASSFKSGEETQYF	TGCGCCAGCAGCTTCAAGTCCGGGGAAGAGACCCAGTACTTC
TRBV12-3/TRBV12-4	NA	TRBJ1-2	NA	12	CASSSRGYGYTF	TGTGCCAGCAGTTCCAGGGGTTATGGCTACACCTTC
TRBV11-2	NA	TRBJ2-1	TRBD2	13	CASSLVLRGGLFF	TGTGCCAGCAGCTTAGTTTTGCGGGGGGGCCTGTTCTTC
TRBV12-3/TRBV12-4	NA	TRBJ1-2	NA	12	CASSFGQYGYTF	TGTGCCAGCAGCTTTGGACAGTATGGCTACACCTTC
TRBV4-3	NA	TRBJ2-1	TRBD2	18	CASSLRIEREGAYNEQFF	TGCGCCAGCAGCCTCCGGATAGAGCGGGAGGGGGCGTACAATGAGCAGTTCTTC
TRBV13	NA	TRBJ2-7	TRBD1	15	CASSFTPGQTYEQYF	TGTGCCAGCAGCTTTACCCCGGGACAGACCTACGAGCAGTACTTC
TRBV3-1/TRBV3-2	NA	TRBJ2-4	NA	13	CASSQTGKNIQYF	TGTGCCAGCAGCCAAACGGGGAAAAACATTCAGTACTTC
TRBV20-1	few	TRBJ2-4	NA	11	CSARAHPGEYF	TGCAGTGCTAGAGCGCACCCGGGGGAGTACTTC
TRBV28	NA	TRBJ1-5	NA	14	CATRPGYSNQPQHF	TGTGCCACCCGCCCCGGGTATAGCAATCAGCCCCAGCATTTT
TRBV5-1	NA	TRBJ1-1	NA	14	CASSLIGFDTEAFF	TGCGCCAGCAGCTTAATTGGGTTCGACACTGAAGCTTTCTTT
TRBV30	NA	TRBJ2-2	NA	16	CAWMLGGLLNTGELFF	TGTGCCTGGATGCTAGGGGGACTCTTGAACACCGGGGAGCTGTTTTTT
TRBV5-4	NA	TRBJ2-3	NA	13	CASSLERLDTQYF	TGTGCCAGCAGCTTGGAGCGGCTAGATACGCAGTATTTT
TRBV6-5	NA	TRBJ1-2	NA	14	CASSKPRLAGGYTF	TGTGCCAGCAGTAAACCTCGGTTAGCCGGAGGCTACACCTTC
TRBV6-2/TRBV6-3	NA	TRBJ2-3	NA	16	CASSYHRQDRTDTQYF	TGTGCCAGCAGTTATCACCGACAGGACCGCACAGATACGCAGTATTTT
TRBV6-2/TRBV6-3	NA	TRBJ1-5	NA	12	CASSQLGRAQHF	TGTGCCAGCAGTCAACTGGGTAGGGCCCAGCATTTT
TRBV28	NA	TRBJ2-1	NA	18	CASSLALVGVRKVNEQFF	TGTGCCAGCAGTTTAGCCCTCGTGGGGGTAAGGAAAGTCAATGAGCAGTTCTTC
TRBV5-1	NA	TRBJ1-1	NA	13	CASRSGQYTEAFF	TGCGCCAGCAGATCAGGGCAGTACACTGAAGCTTTCTTT
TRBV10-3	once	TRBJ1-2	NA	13	CAIRAGDNYGYTF	TGTGCCATCAGGGCAGGTGATAACTATGGCTACACCTTC
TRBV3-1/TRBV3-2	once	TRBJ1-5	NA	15	CASSQVADSNQPQHF	TGTGCCAGCAGCCAAGTGGCGGATAGCAATCAGCCCCAGCATTTT
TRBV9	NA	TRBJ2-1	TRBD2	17	CASSPTAHSGGYNEQFF	TGTGCCAGCAGCCCCACGGCCCATAGCGGGGGTTACAATGAGCAGTTCTTC
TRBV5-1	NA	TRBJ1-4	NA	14	CASSLAGNNEKLFF	TGCGCCAGCAGCTTGGCCGGGAATAATGAAAAACTGTTTTTT
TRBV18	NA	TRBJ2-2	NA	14	CASSPLSDTGELFF	TGTGCCAGCTCACCGCTTAGCGACACCGGGGAGCTGTTTTTT
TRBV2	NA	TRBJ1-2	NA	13	CASSPPGNYGYTF	TGTGCCAGCAGCCCCCCGGGGAACTATGGCTACACCTTC
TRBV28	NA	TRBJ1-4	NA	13	CASRRTELEKLFF	TGTGCCAGCAGACGGACAGAGTTGGAAAAACTGTTTTTT
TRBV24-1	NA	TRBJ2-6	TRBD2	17	CATSDQGLNSGANVLTF	TGTGCCACCAGTGATCAGGGACTAAACTCTGGGGCCAACGTCCTGACTTTC
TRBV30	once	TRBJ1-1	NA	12	CAWSVPQIRAFF	TGTGCCTGGAGTGTACCGCAAATCAGGGCTTTCTTT
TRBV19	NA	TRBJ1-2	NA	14	CASSSPTANYGYTF	TGTGCCAGTAGTTCTCCGACCGCTAACTATGGCTACACCTTC
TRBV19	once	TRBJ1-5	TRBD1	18	CASSQYGTVSWLNQPQHF	TGTGCCAGTAGCCAATACGGGACAGTGAGTTGGTTGAACCAGCCCCAGCATTTT
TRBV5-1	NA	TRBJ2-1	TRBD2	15	CASSFIGREGDEQFF	TGCGCCAGCAGCTTTATTGGGCGGGAGGGCGATGAGCAGTTCTTC
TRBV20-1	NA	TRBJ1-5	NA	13	CSASYLSNQPQHF	TGCAGTGCTAGTTACCTTAGCAATCAGCCCCAGCATTTT
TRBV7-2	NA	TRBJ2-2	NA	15	CASSLELGNTGELFF	TGTGCCAGCAGCTTGGAACTTGGGAACACCGGGGAGCTGTTTTTT
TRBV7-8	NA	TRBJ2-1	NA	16	CASSPTRGPVYNEQFF	TGTGCCAGCAGCCCCACCCGAGGGCCGGTTTACAATGAGCAGTTCTTC
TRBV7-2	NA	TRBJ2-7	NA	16	CASSLDYSRTSYEQYF	TGTGCCAGCAGCTTAGACTACAGCCGTACTTCCTACGAGCAGTACTTC
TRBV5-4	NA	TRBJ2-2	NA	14	CASSLGVLTGELFF	TGTGCCAGCAGCTTGGGGGTCCTCACCGGGGAGCTGTTTTTT
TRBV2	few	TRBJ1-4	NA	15	CASSEGVRGAEKLFF	TGTGCCAGCAGTGAGGGAGTGAGAGGGGCTGAAAAACTGTTTTTT
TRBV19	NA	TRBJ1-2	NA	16	CASRSAPVHNRHGYTF	TGTGCCAGTAGATCCGCGCCGGTCCACAACCGGCATGGCTACACCTTC
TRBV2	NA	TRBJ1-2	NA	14	CASRGSRTNYGYTF	TGTGCCAGCAGGGGGTCTAGGACTAACTATGGCTACACCTTC
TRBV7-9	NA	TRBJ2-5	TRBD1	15	CASSFRQGLQETQYF	TGTGCCAGCAGCTTCCGACAGGGTCTTCAAGAGACCCAGTACTTC
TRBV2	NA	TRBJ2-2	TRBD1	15	CASSARQGRTGELFF	TGTGCCAGCAGTGCCCGACAGGGTAGGACCGGGGAGCTGTTTTTT
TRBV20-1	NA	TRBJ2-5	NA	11	CSARDGRGQYF	TGCAGTGCTAGAGATGGGAGAGGCCAGTACTTC
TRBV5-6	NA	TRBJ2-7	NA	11	CASSSIYEQYF	TGTGCCAGCAGTTCCATATACGAGCAGTACTTC
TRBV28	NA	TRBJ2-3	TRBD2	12	CASSASGGRRYF	TGTGCCAGCAGTGCTAGCGGAGGACGGCGGTATTTT
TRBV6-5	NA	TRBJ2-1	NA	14	CASSKIGGYNEQFF	TGTGCCAGCAGTAAAATAGGTGGCTACAATGAGCAGTTCTTC
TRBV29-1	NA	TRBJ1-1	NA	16	CSVEPLFRTANTEAFF	TGCAGCGTTGAACCGCTCTTTCGGACAGCGAACACTGAAGCTTTCTTT